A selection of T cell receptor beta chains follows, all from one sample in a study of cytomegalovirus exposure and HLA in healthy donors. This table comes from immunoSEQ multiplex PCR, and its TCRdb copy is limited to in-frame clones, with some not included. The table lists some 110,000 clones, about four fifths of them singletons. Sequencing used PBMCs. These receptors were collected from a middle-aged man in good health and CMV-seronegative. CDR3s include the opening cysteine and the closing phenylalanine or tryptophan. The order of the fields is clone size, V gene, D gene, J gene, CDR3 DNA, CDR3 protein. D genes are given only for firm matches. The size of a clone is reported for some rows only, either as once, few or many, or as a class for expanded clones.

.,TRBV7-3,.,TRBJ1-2,TGTGCCAGCAGCTCGGGGGGCGGCTACACCTTC,CASSSGGGYTF
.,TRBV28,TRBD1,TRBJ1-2,TGTGCCAGCTTGCCAGGGACAGAGATTTACTATGGCTACACCTTC,CASLPGTEIYYGYTF
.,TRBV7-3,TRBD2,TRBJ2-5,TGTGCCAGCAGCTTAGGGCCAGCGGGGGGGGTTGGAGAGACCCAGTACTTC,CASSLGPAGGVGETQYF
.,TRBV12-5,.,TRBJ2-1,TGTGCTAGTGGTTTGGGCCGCAGAAATGAGCAGTTCTTC,CASGLGRRNEQFF
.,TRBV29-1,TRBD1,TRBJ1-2,TGCAGCGCTGGGACAGTCTATGGCTACACCTTC,CSAGTVYGYTF
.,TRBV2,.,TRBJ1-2,TGTGCCAGCAGTGAAGCGGGCAGGGGAAACTATGGCTACACCTTC,CASSEAGRGNYGYTF
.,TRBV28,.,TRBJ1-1,TGTGCCAGCTCCCGGGGGGGCACGAACACTGAAGCTTTCTTT,CASSRGGTNTEAFF
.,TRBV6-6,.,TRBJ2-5,TGTGCCAGCAGTTCTCAAGAGACCCAGTACTTC,CASSSQETQYF
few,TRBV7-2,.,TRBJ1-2,TGTGCCAGCAGCCTTGACAGAACTCCCTTCGGGGGCTACACCTTC,CASSLDRTPFGGYTF
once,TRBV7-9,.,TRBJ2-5,TGTGCCAGCAGCTCGACGGGCAGGGTCGAAGGAGAGACCCAGTACTTC,CASSSTGRVEGETQYF
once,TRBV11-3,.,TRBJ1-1,TGTGCCAGCAGCTTAGGGCGGGGAAACACTGAAGCTTTCTTT,CASSLGRGNTEAFF
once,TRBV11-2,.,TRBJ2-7,TGTGCCAGCAGCTCCGGACAGCCCTACGAGCAGTACTTC,CASSSGQPYEQYF
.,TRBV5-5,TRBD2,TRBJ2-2,TGTGCCAGCAGCTTCCGGGGGGGGAACACCGGGGAGCTGTTTTTT,CASSFRGGNTGELFF
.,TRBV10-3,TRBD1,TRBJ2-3,TGTGCCATCAGTGAGCCTTACCAGGGGGCAGATACGCAGTATTTT,CAISEPYQGADTQYF
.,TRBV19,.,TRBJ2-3,TGTGCCACAAAGATCACAGGGACGAACACAGATACGCAGTATTTT,CATKITGTNTDTQYF
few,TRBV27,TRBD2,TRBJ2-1,TGTGCCAGCAGTTCTAGCGGGGGTGGCTATGAGCAGTTCTTC,CASSSSGGGYEQFF
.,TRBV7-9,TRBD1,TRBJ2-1,TGTGCCAGCAGCTTTCCGACAGGGAATTACAATGAGCAGTTCTTC,CASSFPTGNYNEQFF
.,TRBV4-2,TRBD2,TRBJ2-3,TGTGCCAGCAGCCAAGGGATTAGCGGGATACCCACAGATACGCAGTATTTT,CASSQGISGIPTDTQYF
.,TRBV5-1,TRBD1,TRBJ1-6,TGCGCCAGCAGCTTGTGGCAGGGGGCTTCACCCCTCCACTTT,CASSLWQGASPLHF
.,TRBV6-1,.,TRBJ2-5,TGTGCCAGCAGTCACATTCTAGCTGGGGAGACCCAGTACTTC,CASSHILAGETQYF
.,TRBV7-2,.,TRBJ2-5,TGTGCCAGCAGCTTAGCGGGCGGGGAGACCCAGTACTTC,CASSLAGGETQYF
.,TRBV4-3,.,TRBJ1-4,TGCGCCAGCAGCCAAGGGAGGGAAAAACTGTTTTTT,CASSQGREKLFF
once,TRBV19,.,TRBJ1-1,TGTGCCAGTAGTATATACGGCACTGAAGCTTTCTTT,CASSIYGTEAFF
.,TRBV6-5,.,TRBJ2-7,TGTGCCAGCAGTTACTCGTACGTCGGCTCCTACGAGCAGTACTTC,CASSYSYVGSYEQYF
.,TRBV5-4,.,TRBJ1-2,TGTGCCAGCAGCTCCGACAAGTATGGCTACACCTTC,CASSSDKYGYTF
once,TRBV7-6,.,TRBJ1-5,TGTGCCAGCAGCTCATCTGGGGCGGAGCAGCCCCAGCATTTT,CASSSSGAEQPQHF
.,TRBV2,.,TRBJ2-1,TGTGCCAGCAGTGACAACTACAATGAGCAGTTCTTC,CASSDNYNEQFF
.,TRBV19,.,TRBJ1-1,TGTGCCAGCGCCCCCTCGGGAGCGAACACTGAAGCTTTCTTT,CASAPSGANTEAFF
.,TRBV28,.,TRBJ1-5,TGTGCCAGCGCCCCGGGAGATCAGCCCCAGCATTTT,CASAPGDQPQHF
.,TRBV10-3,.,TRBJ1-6,TGTGCCATCAGTGAGTCAACGGGGAGCTCATCCCTCCACTTT,CAISESTGSSSLHF
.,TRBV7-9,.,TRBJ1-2,TGTGCCAGCAGCTCTCAGGTGTATGGCTACACCTTC,CASSSQVYGYTF
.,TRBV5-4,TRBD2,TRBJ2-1,TGTGCCAGCAGCTTGGCACTAGCGGGGACCTCCTACAATGAGCAGTTCTTC,CASSLALAGTSYNEQFF
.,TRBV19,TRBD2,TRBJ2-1,TGTGCCAGTAGCAGAACGACTAGCGGGGGGGCTTACAATGAGCAGTTCTTC,CASSRTTSGGAYNEQFF
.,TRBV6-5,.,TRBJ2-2,TGTGCCAGCAGTCGTCAGGGGAACACCGGGGAGCTGTTTTTT,CASSRQGNTGELFF
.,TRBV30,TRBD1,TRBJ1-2,TGTGCCTGGAGTGGGGGGAACAGGGGGCTTGGCTACACCTTC,CAWSGGNRGLGYTF
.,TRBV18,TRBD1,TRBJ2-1,TGTGCCAGCTCACCACGAGGGACAGGGAATGGAGAGCAGTTCTTC,CASSPRGTGNGEQFF
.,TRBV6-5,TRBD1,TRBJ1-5,TGTGCCAGCAGTTCACAGGGGATGGGTCAGCCCCAGCATTTT,CASSSQGMGQPQHF
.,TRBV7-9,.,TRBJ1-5,TGTGCCAGCAGCCAGACGGCGGAAGGGCCCCAGCATTTT,CASSQTAEGPQHF
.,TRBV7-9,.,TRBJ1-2,TGTGCCAGCAGCTTAGCGGAGTTGAGGGGCTACACCTTC,CASSLAELRGYTF
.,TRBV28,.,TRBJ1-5,TGTGCCAGCCGGCGGGGGAATCAGCCCCAGCATTTT,CASRRGNQPQHF
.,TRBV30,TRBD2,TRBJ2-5,TGTGCCTGGACCCGGACTAGCGGGGGCCAAGAGACCCAGTACTTC,CAWTRTSGGQETQYF
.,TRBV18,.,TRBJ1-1,TGTGCCAGCTCACCAGGGGCCCCGAACACTGAAGCTTTCTTT,CASSPGAPNTEAFF
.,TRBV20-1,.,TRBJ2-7,TGCAGTGCTAGCTTAACCGGGGAGCAGTACTTC,CSASLTGEQYF
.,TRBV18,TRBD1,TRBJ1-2,TGTGCCAGCTCACATGGACAGGAGGGAGTTGGCTACACCTTC,CASSHGQEGVGYTF
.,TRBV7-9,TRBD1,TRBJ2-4,TGTGCCAGCAGCTTTTTCCCCTCCGGACAGGGCCTAGCCAAAAACATTCAGTACTTC,CASSFFPSGQGLAKNIQYF
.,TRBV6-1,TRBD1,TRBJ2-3,TGTGCCAGCAGGGCCGAGACAGGGACAGATACGCAGTATTTT,CASRAETGTDTQYF
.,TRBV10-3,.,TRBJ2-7,TGTGCCATCAGTGGATTCGACTTTATCGAGCAGTACTTC,CAISGFDFIEQYF
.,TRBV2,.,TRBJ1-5,TGTGCCAGCACGACACAAGGCGGCAATCAGCCCCAGCATTTT,CASTTQGGNQPQHF
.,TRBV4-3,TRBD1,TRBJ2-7,TGCGCCAGCAGCCAATCTACAGGGGATCAATACGAGCAGTACTTC,CASSQSTGDQYEQYF
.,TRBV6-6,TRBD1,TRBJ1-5,TGTGCCAGCAGACACGGGACAGGGGGCAATCAGCCCCAGCATTTT,CASRHGTGGNQPQHF
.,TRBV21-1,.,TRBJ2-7,TGTGCCAGCAGCAGGCAGGGCAACTACGAGCAGTACTTC,CASSRQGNYEQYF
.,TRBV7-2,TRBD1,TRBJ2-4,TGTGCCAGCAGCCCAAGGGACAGTTCTCTAGCCAAAAACATTCAGTACTTC,CASSPRDSSLAKNIQYF